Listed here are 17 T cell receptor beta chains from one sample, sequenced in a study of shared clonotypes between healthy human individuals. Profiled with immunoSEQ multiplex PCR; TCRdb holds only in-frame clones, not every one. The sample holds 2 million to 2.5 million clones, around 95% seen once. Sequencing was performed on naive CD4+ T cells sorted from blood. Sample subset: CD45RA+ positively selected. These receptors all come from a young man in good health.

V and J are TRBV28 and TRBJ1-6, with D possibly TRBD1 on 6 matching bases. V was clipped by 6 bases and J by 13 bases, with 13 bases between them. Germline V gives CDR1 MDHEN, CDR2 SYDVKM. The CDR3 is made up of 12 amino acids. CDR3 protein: CASSRDRTPLHF. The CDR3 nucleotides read TGTGCCAGCAGCCGTGACAGGACCCCCCTCCACTTT.

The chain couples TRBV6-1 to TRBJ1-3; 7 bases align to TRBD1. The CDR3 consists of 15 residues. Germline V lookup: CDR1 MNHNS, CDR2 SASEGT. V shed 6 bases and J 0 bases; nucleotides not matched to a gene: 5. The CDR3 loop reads CASSLGTASGNTIYF. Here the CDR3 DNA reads TGTGCCAGCAGCCTCGGGACAGCCTCTGGAAACACCATATATTTT.

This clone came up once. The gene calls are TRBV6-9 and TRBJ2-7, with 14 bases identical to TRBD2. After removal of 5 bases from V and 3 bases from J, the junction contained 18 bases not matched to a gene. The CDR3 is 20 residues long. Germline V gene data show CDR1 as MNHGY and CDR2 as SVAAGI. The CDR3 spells CASSPPCPGLAGVHDYEQYF. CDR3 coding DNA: TGTGCCAGCAGTCCACCGTGCCCGGGACTAGCGGGAGTCCACGACTACGAGCAGTACTTC.

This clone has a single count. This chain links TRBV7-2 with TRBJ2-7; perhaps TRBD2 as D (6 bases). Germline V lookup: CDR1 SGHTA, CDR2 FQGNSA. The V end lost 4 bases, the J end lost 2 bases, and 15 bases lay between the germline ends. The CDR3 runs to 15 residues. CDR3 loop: CASSSGLWAPYEQYF. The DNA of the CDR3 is TGTGCCAGCAGCTCAGGACTATGGGCGCCCTACGAGCAGTACTTC.

As DNA, the CDR3 is TGTGCCAGCAGCCAGCGAGCTCATGAGCAGTTCTTC. Encoded protein: CASSQRAHEQFF. This chain uses TRBV7-9 with TRBJ2-1; D unclear. The V gene lost 5 bases and the J gene lost 8 bases, with 10 bases spanning the gap. The germline CDR1 and CDR2 sequences are SEHNR and FQNEAQ (reference sequence). The CDR3 runs to 12 residues.

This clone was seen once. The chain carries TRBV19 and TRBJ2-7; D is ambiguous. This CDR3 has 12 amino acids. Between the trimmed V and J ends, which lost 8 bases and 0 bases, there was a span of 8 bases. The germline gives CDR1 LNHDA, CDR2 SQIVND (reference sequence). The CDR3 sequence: CASRGVSYEQYF. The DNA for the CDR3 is TGTGCCAGTCGAGGAGTCTCCTACGAGCAGTACTTC.

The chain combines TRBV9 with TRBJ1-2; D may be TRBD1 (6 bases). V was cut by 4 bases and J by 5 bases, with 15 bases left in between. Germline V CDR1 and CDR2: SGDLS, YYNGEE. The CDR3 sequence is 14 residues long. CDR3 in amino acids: CASSSTPGAYGYTF. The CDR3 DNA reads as TGTGCCAGCAGCTCAACCCCGGGGGCTTATGGCTACACCTTC.

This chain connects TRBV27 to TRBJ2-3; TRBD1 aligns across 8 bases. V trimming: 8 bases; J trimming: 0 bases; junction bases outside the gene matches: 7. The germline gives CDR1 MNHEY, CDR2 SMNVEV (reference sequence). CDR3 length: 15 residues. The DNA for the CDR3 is TGTGCCAGCCGCGGACAGGGTTCTAGCACAGATACGCAGTATTTT. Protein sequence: CASRGQGSSTDTQYF.

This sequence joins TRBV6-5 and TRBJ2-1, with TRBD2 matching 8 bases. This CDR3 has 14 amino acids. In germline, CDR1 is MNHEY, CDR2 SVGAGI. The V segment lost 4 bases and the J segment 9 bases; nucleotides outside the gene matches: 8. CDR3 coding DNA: TGTGCCAGCAGTTTCAAGCGGGAGCTCGGTGAGCAGTTCTTC. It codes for CASSFKRELGEQFF.

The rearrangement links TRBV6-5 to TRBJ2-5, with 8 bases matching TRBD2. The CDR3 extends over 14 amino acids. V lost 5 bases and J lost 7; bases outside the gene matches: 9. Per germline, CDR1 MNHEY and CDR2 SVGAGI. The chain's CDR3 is CASSPPGGPGTQYF. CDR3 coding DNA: TGTGCCAGCAGTCCCCCGGGAGGGCCTGGGACCCAGTACTTC.

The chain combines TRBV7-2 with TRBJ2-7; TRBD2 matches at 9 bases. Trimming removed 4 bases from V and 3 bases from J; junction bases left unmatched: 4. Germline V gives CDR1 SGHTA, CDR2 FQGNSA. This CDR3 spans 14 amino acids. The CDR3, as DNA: TGTGCCAGCAGCTCTAGCGGGGTTCGCTACGAGCAGTACTTC. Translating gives CASSSSGVRYEQYF.

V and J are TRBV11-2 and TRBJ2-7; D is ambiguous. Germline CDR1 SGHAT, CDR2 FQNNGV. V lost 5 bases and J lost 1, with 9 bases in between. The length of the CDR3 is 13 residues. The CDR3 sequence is CASSRVGSYEQYF. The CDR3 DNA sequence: TGTGCCAGCAGCCGCGTAGGGTCCTACGAGCAGTACTTC.

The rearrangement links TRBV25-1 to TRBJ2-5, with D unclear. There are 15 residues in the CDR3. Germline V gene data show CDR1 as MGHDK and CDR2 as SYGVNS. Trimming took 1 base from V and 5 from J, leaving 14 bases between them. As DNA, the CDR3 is TGTGCCAGCAGTGAATTTGCACAAAACGGGGAGACCCAGTACTTC. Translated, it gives CASSEFAQNGETQYF.

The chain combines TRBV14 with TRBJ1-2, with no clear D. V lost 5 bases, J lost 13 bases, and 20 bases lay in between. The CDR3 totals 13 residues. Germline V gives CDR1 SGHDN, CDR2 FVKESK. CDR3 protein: CASSNNLVGIATF. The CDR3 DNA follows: TGTGCCAGCAGCAATAACTTAGTTGGGATAGCCACCTTC.

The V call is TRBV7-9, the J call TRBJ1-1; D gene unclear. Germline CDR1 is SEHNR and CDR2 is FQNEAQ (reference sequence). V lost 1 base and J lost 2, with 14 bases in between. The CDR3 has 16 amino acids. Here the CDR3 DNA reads TGTGCCAGCAGCTTAGGGTCAGCAAAAACCAACACTGAAGCTTTCTTT. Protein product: CASSLGSAKTNTEAFF.

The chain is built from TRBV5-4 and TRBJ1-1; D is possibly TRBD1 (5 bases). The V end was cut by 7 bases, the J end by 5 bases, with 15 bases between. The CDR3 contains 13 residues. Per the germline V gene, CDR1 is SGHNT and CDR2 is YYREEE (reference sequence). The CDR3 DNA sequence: TGTGCCAGCCGCGGAACGGAGGGGACTGAAGCTTTCTTT. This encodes CASRGTEGTEAFF.

The CDR3 region is CAISESGGQRGTGELFF. CDR3 sequence (DNA): TGTGCCATCAGTGAGTCGGGAGGACAAAGAGGGACCGGGGAGCTGTTTTTT. The rearrangement uses TRBV10-3 and TRBJ2-2; perhaps TRBD2 as D (6 bases). V was trimmed by 0 bases and J by 5 bases, leaving 16 bases between them. CDR3 length: 17 amino acids. The germline V gene has CDR1 ENHRY and CDR2 SYGVKD.